This T cell receptor beta chain was captured by sequencing in a study of blood T cell repertoires in COVID-19 (dated by TCRdb to about 2020). Concerning the study at large: The collaborator samples originated in the United States, Italy and Spain and spanned the acute and convalescent phases of COVID-19. The material from the prospective study consisted of cDNA or gDNA derived from T cells, B-cell-depleted T cells, or PBMCs. Subjects who had been exposed to COVID-19, were actively infected with it, or had recovered from it provided the deeply sampled blood TCRbeta repertoires that made up the dataset. The repertoires were made available in a free public database intended to serve as a resource for research on the immune response to SARS-CoV-2. Samples came from the ongoing ImmuneRACE study (first 160 participants) plus 1,254 subjects from 6 global collaborators. A de-identified subject ID, COVID-19 status, age in years and sex were almost always included in the sample metadata. Where HLA class I and class II types were available, the types were taken from metadata supplied by the sample provider, not from assay-based typing.

From the cysteine up to the phenylalanine, the CDR3 has a length of 14 residues. Of the read, only the CDR3 DNA is kept; its 42 bases are in frame from base 1. V loses 3 bases, J loses 2 bases, and the germline ends lie 11 bases apart. CDR1 and CDR2, looked up from the germline V gene, are SGHRS and YFSETQ. TCRbeta CDR3 regions were amplified from genomic DNA by means of the immunoSEQ Assay, a bias-controlled multiplex PCR. The study's own analysis went as follows. Nucleated cell counts per sample were estimated from amplification of reference gene primers within the assay. Sequence reads were collapsed and filtered to measure the absolute abundance of every unique TCRbeta CDR3 rearrangement. For each sample, productive Simpson clonality was calculated by taking the square root of Simpson's diversity index across productive rearrangements. Imported from immuneACCESS, the table was reduced by TCRdb to in-frame sequences with V and J called. These copies leave out some clones; in studies compared against another copy, an unresolved V gene accounts for under half, and the cause of the remainder is not known. Clone size and V and J calls were adopted from that table, with D and trimming inferred from the DNA. In this sample the table shows 250,000 to 350,000 clones, 70% to 90% of which occur a single time. The ten largest make up under 7.5% of the sample.

General study outcomes and caveats: The amount of clinical and demographic metadata varied by source and participant and was provided uncurated.

This clone came up a few times. It has no known antigen specificity. No base-level quality is on record; no much larger clone is a single base apart. Another Seattle source contributed samples from volunteer blood donors who had recovered from COVID-19. Each collaborating institution followed its own protocols to collect whole blood in K2EDTA tubes. For TCRbeta analysis, collaborators shipped samples as frozen whole blood, isolated PBMCs, or DNA extracted from either of those sample types. Sequences were obtained from peripheral blood. The clonotype was recovered from a man between 18 and 29 years old who had recovered from COVID-19. Recombination connected TRBV5-1 to TRBJ1-2; the D gene lacks a confident call. The nucleotide sequence reads TGCGCCAGCAGCTCAGGTGGCGGGAACTATGGCTACACCTTC. Its translation is CASSSGGGNYGYTF.